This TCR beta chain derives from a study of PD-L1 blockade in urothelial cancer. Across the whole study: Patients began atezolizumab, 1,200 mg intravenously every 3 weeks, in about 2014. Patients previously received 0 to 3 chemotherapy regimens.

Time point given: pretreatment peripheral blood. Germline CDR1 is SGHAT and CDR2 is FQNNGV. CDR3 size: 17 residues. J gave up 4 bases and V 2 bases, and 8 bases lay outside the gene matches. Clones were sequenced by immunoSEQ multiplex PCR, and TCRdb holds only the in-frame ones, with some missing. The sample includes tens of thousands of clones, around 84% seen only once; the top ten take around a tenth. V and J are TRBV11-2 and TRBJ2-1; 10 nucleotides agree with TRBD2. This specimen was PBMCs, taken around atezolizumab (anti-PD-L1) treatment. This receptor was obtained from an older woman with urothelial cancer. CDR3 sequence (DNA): TGTGCCAGCAGCTTACAACCGGGGGGACTAGCGTACAATGAGCAGTTCTTC. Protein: CASSLQPGGLAYNEQFF. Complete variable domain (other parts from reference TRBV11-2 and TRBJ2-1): EAGVAQSPRYKIIEKRQSVAFWCNPISGHATLYWYQQILGQGPKLLIQFQNNGVVDDSQLPKDRFSAERLKGVDSTLKIQPAKLEDSAVYLCASSLQPGGLAYNEQFFGPGTRLTVL.